This entry features one TCR beta chain sequence. This record comes from a study of blood T cell repertoires in COVID-19. Looking at the study overall: Acute and convalescent COVID-19 specimens originated in the United States, Italy and Spain.

Germline CDR1 is SGHRS and CDR2 is YFSETQ. The CDR3 runs 14 residues. J was trimmed by 6 bases and V by 4 bases; bases with no gene match: 6. Per the authors' pipeline: By means of reference gene primer amplification, nucleated cell counts were estimated. Libraries were prepared by immunoSEQ multiplex PCR; TCRdb keeps only in-frame clonotypes and omits some of them. The DNA was the basis for D and trimming; V, J and clone size are from that table. Of 150,000 to 200,000 clones listed, approximately 87% are singletons. The sequence derives from a man aged 35-49 years with active or convalescent COVID-19. Sequences were obtained from peripheral blood. The chain combines TRBV5-1 with TRBJ1-1, with 10 nucleotides matching TRBD1. The DNA of the CDR3 is TGCGCCAGCAGCCGCGGACAGGGGGGTGCTGAAGCTTTCTTT. Translated: CASSRGQGGAEAFF.